These 27 T cell receptor beta chains share one sample of origin, sequenced in a study of long-term antiretroviral therapy in people with HIV. Samples were assayed with immunoSEQ v3.0 at survey level. Method: immunoSEQ multiplex PCR; TCRdb's copy keeps in-frame clones and lacks some. Among 35,000 or so clones, 70% to 90% were seen once, and the ten largest hold about 11%. The material sequenced was unsorted PBMCs, taken 2.2 years after starting antiretroviral therapy. The receptors originated from a man aged 18-30 years with HIV.

V and J are TRBV19 and TRBJ2-7; tentatively, D is TRBD2 (6 bases). The CDR3 loop spans 15 amino acids. V dropped 5 bases and J dropped 0 bases, with 14 bases sitting between them. Per germline, CDR1 LNHDA and CDR2 SQIVND (reference sequence). The CDR3 nucleotides read TGTGCCAGTAGTTGGGACTCTTTGAGCTCCTACGAGCAGTACTTC. This encodes CASSWDSLSSYEQYF.

The chain has TRBV5-6 and TRBJ2-2, with D possibly being TRBD1 (6 bases). Germline V gene sequence: CDR1 SGHDT, CDR2 YYEEEE. V lost 4 bases to trimming and J lost 1 base, with 14 bases between them. The CDR3 length is 16 residues. CDR3 loop: CASSGIDRQNTGELFF. In DNA, the CDR3 is TGTGCCAGCAGCGGAATCGACAGGCAGAACACCGGGGAGCTGTTTTTT.

This chain connects TRBV5-5 to TRBJ2-7, with 8 nucleotides matching TRBD1. Germline V lookup: CDR1 SGHKS, CDR2 YYEKEE (reference sequence). The length of the CDR3 is 17 residues. With 4 bases clipped from V and 3 bases from J, the junction kept 15 bases outside the gene matches. The CDR3, as DNA: TGTGCCAGCAGCCCGATACCTCCTGGACAGGGACTCTACGAGCAGTACTTC. It encodes CASSPIPPGQGLYEQYF. Together with reference TRBV5-5 and TRBJ2-7, the CDR3 gives the full variable domain: DAGVTQSPTHLIKTRGQQVTLRCSPISGHKSVSWYQQVLGQGPQFIFQYYEKEERGRGNFPDRFSARQFPNYSSELNVNALLLGDSALYLCASSPIPPGQGLYEQYFGPGTRLTVT.

The chain links TRBV5-4 to TRBJ2-7; D gene uncertain. This CDR3 is built from 16 residues. V lost 6 bases and J 6 bases, leaving 25 bases between the germline ends. CDR1 is SGHNT and CDR2 is YYREEE in the germline V gene (reference sequence). The CDR3 loop reads CASNVGSALPGSEQYF. As DNA, the CDR3 is TGTGCCAGCAACGTAGGGTCGGCTCTCCCCGGCAGCGAGCAGTACTTC.

This clone was seen a handful of times. The gene calls are TRBV4-1 and TRBJ2-3; 10 bases agree with TRBD2. The CDR3 loop spans 17 amino acids. V lost 1 base and J lost 8; bases outside the gene matches: 12. Germline CDR1 MGHRA, CDR2 YSYEKL. The CDR3 loop reads CASSQGGTSETGGTQYF. The CDR3 DNA follows: TGCGCCAGCAGCCAAGGCGGGACTAGCGAGACGGGAGGTACGCAGTATTTT.

The J gene is TRBJ1-1, the V gene TRBV5-8; D is possibly TRBD1 (5 bases). Germline CDR1 reads SGHTS; CDR2 reads YDEGEE. V lost 0 bases and J 1 base, leaving 25 bases between the germline ends. The CDR3 is 20 amino acids. Here the CDR3 reads CASSLALKGWGSRSNTEAFF. The CDR3 nucleotides are TGTGCCAGCAGCTTGGCGCTTAAAGGGTGGGGGTCCCGGTCGAACACTGAAGCTTTCTTT.

The count of this clone is one. The rearrangement uses TRBV27 and TRBJ2-5; the match to TRBD2 covers 10 bases. V dropped 6 bases and J dropped 5; count of bases not matched to a gene: 6. CDR3 length equals 14 residues. CDR1 and CDR2 from the germline V gene are MNHEY and SMNVEV (reference sequence). DNA of the CDR3: TGTGCCAGCAGATCTCTAGCGGGAGTGGAGACCCAGTACTTC. Its translation is CASRSLAGVETQYF.

This chain joins TRBV7-8 and TRBJ2-7, with TRBD1 matching over 9 bases. The CDR3 spans 15 residues. With 5 bases clipped from V and 3 bases from J, the junction kept 8 bases outside the gene matches. Germline assignment: CDR1 SGHVS and CDR2 FQNEAQ. Written as DNA, the CDR3 is TGTGCCAGCAGCGCCGGACAGGGGTGGTTCTACGAGCAGTACTTC. As protein: CASSAGQGWFYEQYF.

The chain recombines TRBV5-1 with TRBJ2-1; TRBD2 agrees at 8 bases. The trim removed 1 base at V and 1 base at J, leaving 1 base unmatched. CDR3 size: 15 residues. Per germline, CDR1 SGHRS and CDR2 YFSETQ. CDR3: CASSLQRGSYNEQFF. The CDR3 DNA follows: TGCGCCAGCAGCTTGCAGCGGGGGTCCTACAATGAGCAGTTCTTC. Full variable domain (remainder filled in from reference TRBV5-1 and TRBJ2-1): KAGVTQTPRYLIKTRGQQVTLSCSPISGHRSVSWYQQTPGQGLQFLFEYFSETQRNKGNFPGRFSGRQFSNSRSEMNVSTLELGDSALYLCASSLQRGSYNEQFFGPGTRLTVL.

The chain is built from TRBV5-1 and TRBJ2-7; weak D call: TRBD1 (5 bases). Per germline, CDR1 SGHRS and CDR2 YFSETQ. CDR3 length: 15 residues. V lost 4 bases and J lost 6, with 20 bases in between. The CDR3 DNA reads TGCGCCAGCAGCCCGCAAGGTCTCCACCAGGGCGAGCAGTACTTC. It encodes CASSPQGLHQGEQYF. The variable domain in full, completed from reference TRBV5-1 and TRBJ2-7, reads KAGVTQTPRYLIKTRGQQVTLSCSPISGHRSVSWYQQTPGQGLQFLFEYFSETQRNKGNFPGRFSGRQFSNSRSEMNVSTLELGDSALYLCASSPQGLHQGEQYFGPGTRLTVT.

The chain has TRBV29-1 and TRBJ1-2, with TRBD1 matching 8 bases. The CDR3 totals 11 residues. Per the germline V gene, CDR1 is SQVTM and CDR2 is ANQGSEA. V dropped 5 bases and J dropped 10; count of bases not matched to a gene: 6. This CDR3 reads CSVLGTGFYTF. The CDR3 DNA is TGCAGCGTTCTGGGGACAGGTTTCTACACCTTC. Full variable domain (missing parts from reference TRBV29-1 and TRBJ1-2): SAVISQKPSRDICQRGTSLTIQCQVDSQVTMMFWYRQQPGQSLTLIATANQGSEATYESGFVIDKFPISRPNLTFSTLTVSNMSPEDSSIYLCSVLGTGFYTFGSGTRLTVV.

V usage is TRBV7-2 and J usage is TRBJ2-7, with 10 bases that match TRBD1. Germline CDR1 is SGHTA and CDR2 is FQGNSA. V lost 5 bases, J lost 2 bases, and 6 bases stayed unmatched. The length of the CDR3 is 15 residues. DNA for the CDR3: TGTGCCAGCAGCCCCTTGGGACAGGGGACCTACGAGCAGTACTTC. Translated, it gives CASSPLGQGTYEQYF.

This clone came up once. This chain connects TRBV9 to TRBJ1-5, with D perhaps matching TRBD1 (5 bases). V lost 1 base and J lost 0, with 8 bases in between. From germline, CDR1 is SGDLS and CDR2 YYNGEE. This CDR3 has 15 residues. CDR3 protein: CASSVQGYSNQPQHF. The CDR3 DNA reads as TGTGCCAGCAGCGTACAGGGCTATAGCAATCAGCCCCAGCATTTT.

This chain joins TRBV19 and TRBJ2-7; D call uncertain. From germline, CDR1 is LNHDA and CDR2 SQIVND (reference sequence). Deletions cut 1 base from V and 3 bases from J, with 10 bases between. The CDR3 is made up of 14 amino acids. The CDR3 region has the DNA TGTGCCAGTAGTATAGTAGACGGTTACTACGAGCAGTACTTC. This gives the protein CASSIVDGYYEQYF.

The rearrangement uses TRBV7-3 and TRBJ2-2, with 8 positions matching TRBD2. Germline V lookup: CDR1 SGHTA, CDR2 FQGTGA. Losses at the gene ends were 5 bases for V and 5 bases for J; bases not matched to a gene: 7. The CDR3 has 15 amino acids. The CDR3 sequence is CASSNRLARTGELFF. CDR3 DNA: TGTGCCAGCAGCAACCGACTAGCGAGGACCGGGGAGCTGTTTTTT.

Here the CDR3 reads CASSPGRNQPQHF. The CDR3 bases are TGTGCCAGCAGTCCTGGGCGGAATCAGCCCCAGCATTTT. V and J are TRBV28 and TRBJ1-5; no definite D call. CDR1 is MDHEN, CDR2 SYDVKM, per germline. This CDR3 comprises 13 residues. Trimming took off 5 bases at V and 4 bases at J, with 9 bases between the two ends.

This clone was detected only once. The chain recombines TRBV9 with TRBJ1-2; D ambiguous. CDR1 SGDLS and CDR2 YYNGEE come from the germline V gene. The V end lost 4 bases, the J end lost 4 bases, and 14 bases lay between the germline ends. The CDR3 is made up of 14 amino acids. This chain's CDR3 is CASSPLSAAYGYTF. As DNA, the CDR3 is TGTGCCAGCAGCCCCCTCAGTGCGGCCTATGGCTACACCTTC.

This chain's CDR3 is CASSFWASPVPDTQYF. The CDR3 DNA sequence: TGTGCCAGCAGTTTTTGGGCGAGCCCGGTCCCAGATACGCAGTATTTT. This rearrangement joins TRBV28 to TRBJ2-3; no reliable D call. From germline, CDR1 is MDHEN and CDR2 SYDVKM. V was cut by 3 bases and J by 4 bases, with 17 bases left in between. The CDR3 loop spans 16 amino acids.

The chain carries TRBV19 and TRBJ2-2; D unresolved. The V end lost 1 base, the J end lost 4 bases, and 10 bases lay between the germline ends. CDR3 length equals 15 residues. Germline values: CDR1 LNHDA, CDR2 SQIVND (reference sequence). As DNA, the CDR3 is TGTGCCAGTAGTATAGGCCAGGTGGGCACCGGGGAGCTGTTTTTT. It translates to CASSIGQVGTGELFF.

V usage is TRBV11-1 and J usage is TRBJ2-3, with 7 nucleotides matching TRBD2. After removal of 2 bases from V and 2 bases from J, the junction contained 4 bases not matched to a gene. The CDR3 spans 15 residues. Germline V gene data show CDR1 as SGHAT and CDR2 as FQDESV (reference sequence). CDR3 coding DNA: TGTGCCAGCAGCTTATCAAGCGGGGTCACAGATACGCAGTATTTT. Protein sequence: CASSLSSGVTDTQYF.

The genes are TRBV29-1 and TRBJ1-3; D call uncertain. The CDR3 is 14 residues long. V was clipped by 0 bases and J by 0 bases, with 6 bases between them. The germline CDR1 and CDR2 sequences are SQVTM and ANQGSEA. CDR3 in DNA: TGCAGCGTTGAAGAGGGAAACTCTGGAAACACCATATATTTT. This translates into CSVEEGNSGNTIYF.

The V call is TRBV5-4, the J call TRBJ1-2; TRBD1 matches 10 bases. CDR1 is SGHNT and CDR2 is YYREEE in the germline V gene (reference sequence). The CDR3 is made up of 16 amino acids. V was pared by 3 bases and J by 8 bases, with 13 bases of the junction left unmatched. CDR3 nucleotides: TGTGCCAGCAGCTCTCAGGACTGGACAGGGGGTAGAGGCTACACCTTC. The encoded protein is CASSSQDWTGGRGYTF.

This clone appeared a few times. The same CDR3 also results from other DNA sequences found in this sample. The chain has TRBV28 and TRBJ2-7; D is tentatively TRBD1 or TRBD2 (5 bases each). The CDR3 has 13 residues. Trimming stripped 6 bases from V and 4 bases from J, with 13 bases between. CDR1 is MDHEN, CDR2 SYDVKM, per germline. The CDR3 region has the DNA TGTGCCAGCAGCTCCCGGGACGCATACGAGCAGTACTTC. Residues: CASSSRDAYEQYF.

This clone was counted between two and nine times. The chain recombines TRBV19 with TRBJ1-2; tentative D call: TRBD1 (6 bases). Looked up from germline, CDR1 is LNHDA and CDR2 is SQIVND (reference sequence). The CDR3 runs 14 residues. The V and J ends lost 6 bases and 7 bases respectively, with 18 bases between them. The CDR3: CASSPTGPVRGYTF. For the CDR3, the DNA is TGTGCCAGTAGCCCGACAGGCCCTGTTCGTGGCTACACCTTC.

This chain uses TRBV7-9 with TRBJ1-1, with 9 positions matching TRBD1. Germline V lookup: CDR1 SEHNR, CDR2 FQNEAQ (reference sequence). V lost 5 bases and J lost 1; bases outside the gene matches: 8. CDR3 length: 16 residues. CDR3 nucleotide sequence: TGTGCCAGCAGCCCCGGACAGGGGCCTTGGAACACTGAAGCTTTCTTT. Translated, it gives CASSPGQGPWNTEAFF.

The rearrangement links TRBV9 to TRBJ2-7; D gene uncertain. The CDR3 is 14 amino acids. The germline V gene has CDR1 SGDLS and CDR2 YYNGEE. The germline V and J ends were trimmed by 5 bases and 5 bases, with 17 bases remaining between them. DNA for the CDR3: TGTGCCAGCAGTCAATGGGGTTCGATCCACGAGCAGTACTTC. Translating gives CASSQWGSIHEQYF. Filled out from reference TRBV9 and TRBJ2-7, the complete variable domain reads DSGVTQTPKHLITATGQRVTLRCSPRSGDLSVYWYQQSLDQGLQFLIQYYNGEERAKGNILERFSAQQFPDLHSELNLSSLELGDSALYFCASSQWGSIHEQYFGPGTRLTVT.

This chain joins TRBV29-1 and TRBJ2-3; TRBD2 matches at 7 bases. Germline values: CDR1 SQVTM, CDR2 ANQGSEA. V shed 1 base and J 5 bases; nucleotides not matched to a gene: 9. The CDR3 runs to 15 residues. The CDR3 loop reads CSVEGERDTIDTQYF. Here the CDR3 DNA reads TGCAGCGTTGAAGGGGAGCGGGATACGATAGATACGCAGTATTTT.